This T cell receptor beta chain was recorded in a study of regulatory T cells in long-lasting Graves disease. As to time point: persistent/refractory GD, antithyroid drugs over 5 years with positive TRAb. Preparation of the TCR library used RNA extracted from PBMCs. Sequencing libraries for TCR beta were prepared with iRepertoire HTBI primers and Arm-PCR of CDR3 regions. MiXCR, run by TCRdb on the multiplex PCR reads, gives a single entry per CDR3 protein. The sample contains 300,000 to 500,000 distinct CDR3 sequences, around 21% of which appear only once. This CDR3 is 11 amino acids long. CDR1 and CDR2 from the germline V gene are SNHLY and FYNNEI. This clonotype was seen at least ten times. An end of the junction differs from the germline gene, which may be a read error.

Sequences were derived from peripheral blood mononuclear cells (PBMCs), sampled when the disease was refractory, from a patient treated with antithyroid drugs. This sequence originates from a female donor with Graves disease. The V gene is TRBV2, the J gene TRBJ2-7; D could derive from TRBD1 or TRBD2 (7 bases each). This chain's CDR3 is CVSRGRDEQYF. The DNA of the CDR3 is TGTGTCAGCAGGGGGAGGGACGAGCAGTACTTC.